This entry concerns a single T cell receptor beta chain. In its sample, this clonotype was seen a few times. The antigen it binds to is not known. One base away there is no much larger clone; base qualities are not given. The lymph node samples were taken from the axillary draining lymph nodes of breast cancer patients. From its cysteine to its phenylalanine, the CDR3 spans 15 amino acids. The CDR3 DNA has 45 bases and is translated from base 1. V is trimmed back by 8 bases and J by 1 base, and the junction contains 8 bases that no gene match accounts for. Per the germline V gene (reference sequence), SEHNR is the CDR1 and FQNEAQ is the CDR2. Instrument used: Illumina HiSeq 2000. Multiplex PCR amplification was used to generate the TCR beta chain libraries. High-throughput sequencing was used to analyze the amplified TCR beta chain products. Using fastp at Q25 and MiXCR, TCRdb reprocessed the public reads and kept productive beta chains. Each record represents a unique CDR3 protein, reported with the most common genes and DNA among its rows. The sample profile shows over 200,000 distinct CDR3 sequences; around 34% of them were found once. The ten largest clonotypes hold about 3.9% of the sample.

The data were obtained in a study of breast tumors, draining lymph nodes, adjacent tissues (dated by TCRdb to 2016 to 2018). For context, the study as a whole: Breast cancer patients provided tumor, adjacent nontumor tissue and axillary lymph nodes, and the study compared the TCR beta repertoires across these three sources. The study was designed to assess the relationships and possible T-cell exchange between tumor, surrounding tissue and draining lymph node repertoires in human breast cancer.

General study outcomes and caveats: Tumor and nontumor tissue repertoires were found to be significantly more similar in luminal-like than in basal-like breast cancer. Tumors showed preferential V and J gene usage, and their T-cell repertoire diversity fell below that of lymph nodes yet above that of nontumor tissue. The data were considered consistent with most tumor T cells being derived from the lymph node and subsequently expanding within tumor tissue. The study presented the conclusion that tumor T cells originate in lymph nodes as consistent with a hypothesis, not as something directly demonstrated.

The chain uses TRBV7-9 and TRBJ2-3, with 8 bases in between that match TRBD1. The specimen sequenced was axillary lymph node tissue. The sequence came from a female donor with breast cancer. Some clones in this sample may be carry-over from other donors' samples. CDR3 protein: CASSRAQGGTDTQYF. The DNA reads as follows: TGTGCCAGCTCACGGGCACAGGGGGGCACAGATACGCAGTATTTT.